This record concerns one T cell receptor beta chain sequence. Its specificity is not known. The CDR3 spans 13 residues. The V end lost 0 bases, the J end lost 6 bases, and 9 bases lay between the germline ends. Per germline, CDR1 SGHRS and CDR2 YFSETQ. The data were produced by immunoSEQ multiplex PCR, yet TCRdb's version contains in-frame clones alone and is incomplete. The sample has approximately 2.1 million clones; roughly 93% are singletons. The data are from a study of shared clonotypes between healthy human individuals. Study-wide results and limits: Sharing of clonotypes among donors was expected to vary with sequencing depth. The donor pool, a small one, limited the genetic and exposure-history diversity represented. Sharing across four donors was highest in naive CD4 (approximately 5%) and lowest in memory CD8 (roughly 0.4%).

The chain couples TRBV5-1 to TRBJ1-2, with D unclear. The sample taken for sequencing was naive CD4+ T cells from PBMCs. Subset: CD45RA+ positively selected. This TCR was recovered from a young man in good health. Some clones in this sample may be carry-over from other donors' samples. The CDR3 sequence: CASSLGSGDGYTF. The CDR3 nucleotides read TGCGCCAGCAGCTTGGGTTCTGGAGATGGCTACACCTTC.